This T cell receptor beta chain was identified during a study of siplizumab effects on memory and regulatory T cells. General study results and limits: Confirmation that proliferating Tregs from siplizumab cultures had suppressive function was not obtained. An assignable phenotype, naive or memory, was missing from roughly 76-95% of proliferating CD4+ or CD8+ clones. The alloresponse seemed to draw substantially on naive T cells, which appeared more diverse than memory cells.

Germline lookup yields CDR1 SGHKS and CDR2 YYEKEE (reference sequence). J lost 4 bases, V lost 4 bases, and 8 bases had no gene match. CDR3 length: 15 amino acids. About this clone: The antigen remains undetermined.

The protocol was immunoSEQ multiplex PCR, while the TCRdb copy is restricted to in-frame clones and leaves out a portion. Counted here are roughly 120,000 clones, roughly 94% occurring once; the ten biggest clones make up 0.75%. The TCR originated in a human donor in good health. Sequenced sample: Tregs sorted from blood. The chain links TRBV5-5 to TRBJ2-7; TRBD1 matches at 10 bases. CDR3 DNA sequence: TGTGCCAGCAGCCAACCGGGACAGGGGTTGTACGAGCAGTACTTC. This translates into CASSQPGQGLYEQYF.